In its sample, the clone carrying this T cell receptor (beta chain) was seen many times. Its specificity is unknown. 5'RACE generated cDNA with 10-nucleotide random UMIs. Over 170 million TCR-beta sequences from 15-18 subjects came from every sequencing run. TCRdb analysed the 5' RACE reads with MiXCR anew, one entry per CDR3 protein. The sample includes more than 40,000 distinct CDR3 sequences, about 13% of them seen just once. The CDR3 spans 14 residues. Looked up from germline, CDR1 is SGHTA and CDR2 is FQGNSA. V dropped 1 base and J dropped 3 bases, with 10 bases sitting between them. Indicated time point: longitudinal time-point 3. A total of 2 million PBMCs stored at -80 degrees C provided the unsorted libraries. This record comes from a study of neurological immune-mediated disorders. Study results and caveats: CDR3 amino acid sequences of expanded clones were not shared across subjects, a result suggesting private repertoires in all groups.

V usage is TRBV7-2 and J usage is TRBJ2-7; D not resolved. The sequenced sample was PBMCs. The source of this sequence is a male donor with HTLV-1-associated myelopathy (HAM/TSP). The CDR3 coding sequence is TGTGCCAGCAGCTTAGTCCGGAATAACTACGAGCAGTACTTC. Its translation: CASSLVRNNYEQYF.